This record looks at one TCR beta chain sequence and its context. This specimen belongs to a study of blood T cells in healthy people across ages. Primed by a sample-barcoded 5' primer and a J-beta primer mix, a second PCR proceeded for 7 to 11 cycles. TCRdb fed the 5' RACE reads into MiXCR, producing one record per CDR3 protein. The sample has about a million distinct CDR3 sequences, about 48% seen once. The authors drew about 10 milliliters of peripheral blood from each donor. The study isolated at least 7 million PBMCs from each sample. This CDR3 has 14 residues. Germline CDR1 LGHDT, CDR2 YNNKEL (reference sequence). Germline trimming cut 7 bases from V and 2 bases from J; bases unmatched to any gene: 7.

The sequencing input was blood. The sequence was obtained from a young man in good health. The chain joins TRBV3-1 to TRBJ1-1, with 7 bases matching TRBD1. CDR3 region: CASIAQGGNTEAFF. CDR3 in DNA: TGTGCCAGCATCGCCCAGGGGGGTAACACTGAAGCTTTCTTT.